This T cell receptor (beta chain) derives from a study of blood T cell repertoires in COVID-19. Study as a whole: Spain, Italy and the United States supplied samples that represented acute and convalescent COVID-19. Sample material is recorded as cDNA or gDNA derived from T cells, B-cell-depleted T cells, or PBMCs.

Per the original methods: Counts of nucleated cells, estimated from reference gene primer amplification, were obtained. Only in-frame clones appear in the TCRdb table, and some are missing; sequencing was by immunoSEQ multiplex PCR. That table furnishes V, J and clone size, whereas the DNA furnished D and trimming. The sample contains approximately 200,000 clones, 86% of which appear only once. This clone was observed a few times. This same CDR3 is encoded by further DNA sequences in the sample. Germline V gene data show CDR1 as MNHEY and CDR2 as SVGAGI. The V gene end was trimmed by 2 bases and the J gene end by 9 bases; junction bases not matched to a gene: 3. The length of the CDR3 is 15 residues.

Sequenced input: peripheral blood. The receptor's source is a man aged 45-65 years with acute or convalescent COVID-19. This chain uses TRBV6-5 with TRBJ1-6; the match to TRBD1 covers 11 bases. CDR3 loop: CASSYRDRGSSPLHF. CDR3 DNA: TGTGCCAGCAGTTACCGGGACAGGGGGAGTTCACCCCTCCACTTT.